This is a list of T cell receptor beta chains from one sample in a study of OX40 agonist ivuxolimab in advanced cancers. Clones were read by immunoSEQ multiplex PCR, and TCRdb kept only the in-frame ones, dropping some. Among about 69,000 clones listed, roughly nine tenths were seen once. The sequenced sample was CD4+ or CD8+ T cells sorted from blood, obtained in a trial of the OX40 agonist ivuxolimab. The origin of the receptors is an adult with an advanced solid tumor such as melanoma, head and neck, liver or kidney cancer. Each CDR3 is given with its conserved first and last residue. The D gene is left open where the match is weak. Clone size appears in some rows only: once, few, many, or a class for an expanded clone.

d_call j_call v_call clone_size cdr3_aa cdr3_nt
. TRBJ1-5 TRBV6-6 . CASEDPSNQPQHF TGTGCCAGCGAGGACCCATCAAATCAGCCCCAGCATTTT
TRBD2 TRBJ2-2 TRBV19 . CASSILAGTTGELFF TGTGCCAGTAGTATCCTAGCGGGAACCACCGGGGAGCTGTTTTTT
. TRBJ2-5 TRBV4-1 . CASSQAVVLQETQYF TGCGCCAGCAGCCAAGCGGTGGTACTCCAAGAGACCCAGTACTTC
TRBD2 TRBJ2-2 TRBV18 . CASSPASGANTGELFF TGTGCCAGCTCACCAGCTAGCGGGGCAAACACCGGGGAGCTGTTTTTT
. TRBJ2-7 TRBV5-4 once CASSLAGVGEQYF TGTGCCAGCAGCTTGGCCGGGGTGGGGGAGCAGTACTTC
TRBD1 TRBJ2-5 TRBV19 . CASSVGQGIVETQYF TGTGCCAGTAGTGTAGGACAGGGGATTGTTGAGACCCAGTACTTC
. TRBJ2-1 TRBV6-6 . CASSQSRAPSQGEQFF TGTGCCAGCAGTCAGAGCAGGGCGCCAAGCCAGGGTGAGCAGTTCTTC
TRBD2 TRBJ2-3 TRBV9 . CASSVGLAGMYF TGTGCCAGCAGCGTAGGGCTAGCGGGAATGTATTTT
. TRBJ1-1 TRBV2 . CASSEVPGKAFF TGTGCCAGCAGTGAAGTCCCTGGGAAAGCTTTCTTT
. TRBJ1-3 TRBV19 . CASSMYVGSSGNTIYF TGTGCCAGTAGTATGTACGTCGGATCCTCTGGAAACACCATATATTTT
. TRBJ2-3 TRBV5-1 . CASSLRVVTDTQYF TGCGCCAGCAGCTTGAGGGTAGTCACAGATACGCAGTATTTT
TRBD1 TRBJ2-1 TRBV12-5 . CASGFGTGFRRSYNEQFF TGTGCTAGTGGTTTTGGGACAGGTTTTAGGCGGTCCTACAATGAGCAGTTCTTC
. TRBJ2-6 TRBV7-9 . CAKGGFGSSGANVLTF TGTGCCAAGGGGGGATTTGGGAGCTCTGGGGCCAACGTCCTGACTTTC
TRBD1 TRBJ1-2 TRBV6-1 . CATLWAMTGYYGYTF TGTGCCACCCTCTGGGCCATGACAGGGTACTATGGCTACACCTTC
TRBD2 TRBJ2-2 TRBV5-1 . CASSSRGGTGELFF TGCGCCAGCAGCTCCCGCGGGGGAACCGGGGAGCTGTTTTTT
. TRBJ1-6 TRBV7-9 . CASSIQTGSPLHF TGTGCCAGCAGCATTCAGACCGGTTCACCCCTCCACTTT
. TRBJ2-7 TRBV23-1 . CASSHPLNYEQYF TGCGCCAGCAGTCATCCCCTAAACTACGAGCAGTACTTC
TRBD2 TRBJ2-7 TRBV27 . CASSPWTSGRGEQYF TGTGCCAGCAGTCCCTGGACTAGCGGGAGGGGGGAGCAGTACTTC
TRBD1 TRBJ1-4 TRBV30 . CAWSDDREGSRKLFF TGTGCCTGGAGCGACGACAGGGAGGGATCGCGAAAACTGTTTTTT
. TRBJ1-3 TRBV7-9 once CASSLGDKITGNTIYF TGTGCCAGCAGCTTAGGTGACAAAATTACGGGAAACACCATATATTTT
TRBD2 TRBJ2-7 TRBV30 . CAWSAGGTRGGEQYF TGTGCCTGGAGTGCCGGCGGCACTCGGGGGGGAGAGCAGTACTTC
. TRBJ1-1 TRBV9 . CASSVGKFTEAFF TGTGCCAGCAGCGTAGGCAAGTTCACTGAAGCTTTCTTT
. TRBJ2-1 TRBV5-1 . CASSMSPGNNEQFF TGCGCCAGCAGCATGAGCCCCGGGAACAATGAGCAGTTCTTC
TRBD2 TRBJ2-3 TRBV25-1 . CASSELAGVDTQYF TGTGCCAGCAGTGAACTAGCGGGAGTAGATACGCAGTATTTT
TRBD2 TRBJ2-3 TRBV27 . CASLVVAGGRDTQYF TGTGCCAGTTTGGTGGTAGCGGGAGGGCGGGATACGCAGTATTTT
. TRBJ1-6 TRBV9 . CASSVVDRDSPLHF TGTGCCAGCAGCGTAGTCGATAGGGATTCACCCCTCCACTTT